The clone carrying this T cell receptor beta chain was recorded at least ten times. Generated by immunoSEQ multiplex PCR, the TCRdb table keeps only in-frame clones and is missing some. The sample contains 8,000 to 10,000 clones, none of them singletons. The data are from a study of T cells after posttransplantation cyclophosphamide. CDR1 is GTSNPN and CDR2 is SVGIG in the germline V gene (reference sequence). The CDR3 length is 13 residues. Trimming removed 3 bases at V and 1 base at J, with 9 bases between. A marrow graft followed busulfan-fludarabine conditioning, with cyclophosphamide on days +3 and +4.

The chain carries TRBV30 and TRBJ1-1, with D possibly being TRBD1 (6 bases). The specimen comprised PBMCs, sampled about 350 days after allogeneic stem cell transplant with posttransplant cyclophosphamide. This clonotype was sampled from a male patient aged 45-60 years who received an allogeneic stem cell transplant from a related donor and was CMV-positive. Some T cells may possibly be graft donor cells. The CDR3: CAWSQQGNTEAFF. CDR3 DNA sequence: TGTGCCTGGAGCCAACAGGGGAACACTGAAGCTTTCTTT.